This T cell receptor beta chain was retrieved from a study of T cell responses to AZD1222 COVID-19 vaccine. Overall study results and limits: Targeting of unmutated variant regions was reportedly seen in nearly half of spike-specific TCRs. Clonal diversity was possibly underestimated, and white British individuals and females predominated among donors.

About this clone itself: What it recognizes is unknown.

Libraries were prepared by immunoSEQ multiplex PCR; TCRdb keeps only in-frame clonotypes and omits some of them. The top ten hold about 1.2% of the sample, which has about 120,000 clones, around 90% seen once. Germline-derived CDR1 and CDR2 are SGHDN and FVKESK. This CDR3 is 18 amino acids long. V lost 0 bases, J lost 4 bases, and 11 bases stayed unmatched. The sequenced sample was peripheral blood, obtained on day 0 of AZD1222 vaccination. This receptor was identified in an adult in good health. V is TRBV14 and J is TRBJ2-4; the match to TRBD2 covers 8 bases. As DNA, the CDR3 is TGTGCCAGCAGCCAAGATTTTCGGAGCGGGGGCCAAAAAAACATTCAGTACTTC. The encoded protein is CASSQDFRSGGQKNIQYF.